These T cell receptor beta chains were read from a single sample in a study of T cell responses to AZD1222 COVID-19 vaccine. Here immunoSEQ multiplex PCR was the method, and the copy in TCRdb shows in-frame clones only, minus some. The sample has 95,000 to 100,000 clones; roughly 87% are singletons. Source: peripheral blood, taken on day 0 of AZD1222 vaccination. Receptors were obtained from an adult in good health. CDR3s leave out the opening cysteine and the closing phenylalanine or tryptophan. A D gene is named only where the DNA matches it firmly.

D: -; J: TRBJ2-7; V: TRBV5-6; CDR3: ASSLGNYEQY
D: TRBD1; J: TRBJ1-1; V: TRBV6-5; CDR3: ASSREQGLNTEAF
D: TRBD1; J: TRBJ1-5; V: TRBV5-8; CDR3: ASRDRGDQPQH
D: -; J: TRBJ1-2; V: TRBV30; CDR3: AWSTAFYGYT
D: -; J: TRBJ1-1; V: TRBV28; CDR3: ASRWGSNTEAF
D: -; J: TRBJ1-2; V: TRBV11-2; CDR3: ASSSLQGGKAAYGYT
D: -; J: TRBJ1-3; V: TRBV4-2; CDR3: AVTGGAGNTIY
D: -; J: TRBJ1-3; V: TRBV11-2; CDR3: ASSFNRDSGNTIY
D: TRBD2; J: TRBJ2-3; V: TRBV4-1; CDR3: ASSHLAGLTDTQY
D: TRBD1; J: TRBJ1-1; V: TRBV3-1/TRBV3-2; CDR3: ASSQGPTGGRQDTEAF
D: TRBD2; J: TRBJ2-2; V: TRBV10-3; CDR3: AITKTSGRNTGELF
D: TRBD1; J: TRBJ1-5; V: TRBV19; CDR3: ASSRGTVDQPQH
D: TRBD1; J: TRBJ2-1; V: TRBV19; CDR3: ASTSIGGQSRYNEQF
D: -; J: TRBJ1-1; V: TRBV2; CDR3: ASSVLTNTEAF
D: -; J: TRBJ1-2; V: TRBV5-6; CDR3: ASTGRDNNYGYT
D: -; J: TRBJ1-4; V: TRBV7-9; CDR3: ASSLRGGEKLF
D: -; J: TRBJ1-1; V: TRBV18; CDR3: ASSPNLSPEAF
D: TRBD2; J: TRBJ2-2; V: TRBV12-5; CDR3: ASASIAGTNTGELF
D: -; J: TRBJ2-5; V: TRBV5-1; CDR3: ASSLTVRETQY
D: TRBD1; J: TRBJ2-7; V: TRBV5-4; CDR3: ASSLGMPGQGYEQY
D: TRBD1; J: TRBJ2-2; V: TRBV10-3; CDR3: AISEPDRGLHAGELF
D: TRBD2; J: TRBJ2-7; V: TRBV6-5; CDR3: ASRLAGGPPEQY
D: -; J: TRBJ1-3; V: TRBV6-5; CDR3: ASSLSWGLSGNTIY
D: -; J: TRBJ2-7; V: TRBV4-1; CDR3: ASSLIPGDEQY